This TCR beta chain was identified in a study of CD8 T cells in ankylosing spondylitis. TCRdb redid the calling of the 5' RACE reads with MiXCR, one entry per CDR3 protein. The sample contains over 600,000 distinct CDR3 sequences, roughly 19% of which appear only once. In this sample, this clonotype turned up a few times. Its antigen is as yet unknown. Study-wide points: A TCR beta motif made of several highly homologous variants seemed typical of ankylosing spondylitis blood. Certain motif variants had earlier appeared in reactive arthritis synovial fluid and blood. The study looked at matched synovial fluid samples from ankylosing spondylitis patients. Disease-linked clones were reported to be significantly enriched there.

The CDR3 length is 15 residues. V dropped 5 bases and J dropped 2 bases, with 13 bases sitting between them. From germline, CDR1 is MGHRA and CDR2 YSYEKL. This rearrangement joins TRBV4-1 to TRBJ2-1; D not resolved. Sequenced input: blood, either unsorted or a sorted T cell fraction (not recorded which). The receptor was derived from a male donor with ankylosing spondylitis. CDR3 bases: TGCGCCAGCAGCTTCACGACTTCGGCCTACAATGAGCAGTTCTTC. Translation gives CASSFTTSAYNEQFF.